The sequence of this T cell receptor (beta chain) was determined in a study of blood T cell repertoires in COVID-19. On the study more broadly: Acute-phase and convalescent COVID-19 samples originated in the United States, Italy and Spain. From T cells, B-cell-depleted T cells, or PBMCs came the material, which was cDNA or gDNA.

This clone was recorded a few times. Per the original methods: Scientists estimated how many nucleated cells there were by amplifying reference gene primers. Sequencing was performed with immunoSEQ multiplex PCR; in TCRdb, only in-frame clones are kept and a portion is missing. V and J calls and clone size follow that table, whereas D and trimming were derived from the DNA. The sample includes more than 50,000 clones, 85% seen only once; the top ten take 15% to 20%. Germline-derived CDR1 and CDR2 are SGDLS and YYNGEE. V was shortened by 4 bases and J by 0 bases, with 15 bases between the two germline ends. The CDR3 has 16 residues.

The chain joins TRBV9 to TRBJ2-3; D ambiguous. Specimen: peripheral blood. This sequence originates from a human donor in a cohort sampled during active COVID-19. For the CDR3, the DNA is TGTGCCAGCAGCCCAGACCGGTCGACTAGCACAGATACGCAGTATTTT. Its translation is CASSPDRSTSTDTQYF.